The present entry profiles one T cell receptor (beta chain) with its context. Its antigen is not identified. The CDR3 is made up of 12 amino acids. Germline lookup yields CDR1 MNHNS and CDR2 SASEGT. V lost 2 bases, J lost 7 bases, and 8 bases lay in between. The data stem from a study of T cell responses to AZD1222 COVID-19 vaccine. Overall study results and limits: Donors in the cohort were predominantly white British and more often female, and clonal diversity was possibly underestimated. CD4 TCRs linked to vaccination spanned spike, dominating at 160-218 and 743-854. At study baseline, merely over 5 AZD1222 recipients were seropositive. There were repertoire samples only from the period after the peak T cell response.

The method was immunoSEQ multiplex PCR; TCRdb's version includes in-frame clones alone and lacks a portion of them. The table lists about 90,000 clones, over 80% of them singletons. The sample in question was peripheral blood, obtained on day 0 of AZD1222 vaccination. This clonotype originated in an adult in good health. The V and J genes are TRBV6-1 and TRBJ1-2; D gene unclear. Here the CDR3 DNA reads TGTGCCAGCAGTGAACGGATTGGTGGCTACACCTTC. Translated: CASSERIGGYTF.